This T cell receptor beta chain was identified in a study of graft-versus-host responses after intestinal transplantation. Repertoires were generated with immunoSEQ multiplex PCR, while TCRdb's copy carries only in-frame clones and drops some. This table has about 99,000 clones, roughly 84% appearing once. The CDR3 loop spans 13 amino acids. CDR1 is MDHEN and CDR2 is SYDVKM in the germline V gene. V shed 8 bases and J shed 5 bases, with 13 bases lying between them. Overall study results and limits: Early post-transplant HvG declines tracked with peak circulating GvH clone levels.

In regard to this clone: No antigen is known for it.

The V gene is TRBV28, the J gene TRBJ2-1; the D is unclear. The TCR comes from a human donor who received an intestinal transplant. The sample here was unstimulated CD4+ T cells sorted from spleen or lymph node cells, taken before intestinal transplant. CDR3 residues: CASGTVLDNEQFF. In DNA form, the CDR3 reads TGTGCCAGCGGAACGGTACTCGACAATGAGCAGTTCTTC.